Sequencing of this T cell receptor beta chain was carried out in a study of cytomegalovirus exposure and HLA in healthy donors. As for the study in general: Samples from HLA-typed donors yielded about 85 million unique TCRs in an early data release.

The PCR was carried out with 60 Vbeta primers and 13 Jbeta primers. Produced via immunoSEQ multiplex PCR; TCRdb's table is partial and in-frame only. The sample contains 95,000 to 100,000 clones, around 80% of which appear only once. Points on this clone: Its antigen is not known.

The V gene's germline CDR1 is MNHEY and CDR2 SVGAGI. V gave up 9 bases and J gave up 5 bases; unmatched junction bases: 8. This CDR3 is built from 14 residues. Study-level results: Accounts indicate the classifier identified cytomegalovirus status with strong specificity and sensitivity. In a later analysis, HLA-associated beta chains showed higher expansion and lower generation probabilities than comparable chains. Later findings reportedly placed an Asian-associated ancestry cluster below the approximately 650-donor mean for N-insertions.

Sequenced sample: PBMCs. The V call is TRBV6-5, the J call TRBJ2-7; 12 nucleotides line up with TRBD1. This TCR came from a man in his 60s in good health and CMV-seropositive. The CDR3 coding sequence is TGTGCCAGTACCTCCGGGACAGGGGGCGACGAGCAGTACTTC. It yields the protein CASTSGTGGDEQYF.